The clone carrying this T cell receptor (beta chain) appeared many times. The antigen is undetermined. This CDR3 has 14 amino acids. In germline, CDR1 is SGHTS, CDR2 YDEGEE. The germline V and J ends were trimmed by 4 bases and 5 bases, with 12 bases remaining between them. This record belongs to a study of Graves' ophthalmopathy and Graves' hyperthyroidism. Findings and limits, study-wide: Most clonotypes expanded in thyroid above 0.001 frequency were present in blood too. For separating ophthalmopathy from stable hyperthyroidism, a 13-signature model gave 87.88% sensitivity and roughly 78% specificity.

Moderate-to-severe activity, CAS ≥3, NOSPECS ≥4 and a duration under 3 months were seen in donors with ophthalmopathy. CDR3 regions of TCR beta were amplified from RNA transcripts. An initial RT-PCR round employing HTBI primers preceded a second-round multiplex PCR. TCRdb reprocessed the multiplex PCR reads via MiXCR and lists one record per CDR3 protein. Counted here are roughly 700,000 distinct CDR3 sequences, 40% occurring once; the ten biggest clones make up 44%. The origin of this receptor is an adult man with Graves' ophthalmopathy. The chain employs TRBV5-8 and TRBJ2-2; D may correspond to TRBD1 or TRBD2 (5 bases each). The sample comprised peripheral blood. In nucleotides, the CDR3 is TGTGCCAGCAGCCCGGGACGGTTAACCGGGGAGCTGTTTTTT. Its protein product is CASSPGRLTGELFF.